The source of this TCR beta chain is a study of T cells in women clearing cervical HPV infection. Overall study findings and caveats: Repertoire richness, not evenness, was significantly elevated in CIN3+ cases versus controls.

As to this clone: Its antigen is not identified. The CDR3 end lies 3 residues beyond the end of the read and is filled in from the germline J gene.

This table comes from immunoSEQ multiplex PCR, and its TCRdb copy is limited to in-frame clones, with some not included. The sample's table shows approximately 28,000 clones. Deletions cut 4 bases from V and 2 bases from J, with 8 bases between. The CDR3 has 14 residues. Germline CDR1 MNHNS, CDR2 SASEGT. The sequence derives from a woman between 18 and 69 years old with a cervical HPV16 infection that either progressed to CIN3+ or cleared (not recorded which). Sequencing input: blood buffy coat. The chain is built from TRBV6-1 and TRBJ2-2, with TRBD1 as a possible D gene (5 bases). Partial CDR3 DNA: TGTGCCAGCAGTGTTCAGGGAAACACCGGGGAG. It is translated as CASSVQGNTGE. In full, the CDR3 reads CASSVQGNTGELFF.